Listed below are T cell receptor beta chains from one sample, sequenced in a study of identical twins. TCRdb reprocessed the 5' RACE reads with MiXCR, giving one entry per CDR3 protein. The table shows 1,800,000 or so distinct CDR3 sequences, with about 32% occurring only once. The material sequenced was cord blood. The receptor set was obtained from a newborn girl in good health. Each CDR3 is given with its conserved first and last residue. Fields, in order: D gene, J gene, V gene, clone size, CDR3 protein, CDR3 DNA. A D gene is named only where the DNA matches it firmly. Part of the rows lack a size; the others show once, few, many or a class for expanded clones.

d_call: .
j_call: TRBJ1-2
v_call: TRBV6-1
clone_size: .
cdr3_aa: CASLQGLGYGYTF
cdr3_nt: TGTGCCAGCCTACAGGGATTGGGCTATGGCTACACCTTC

d_call: .
j_call: TRBJ2-7
v_call: TRBV9
clone_size: .
cdr3_aa: CASSVAPGVSYEQYF
cdr3_nt: TGTGCCAGCAGCGTAGCTCCAGGAGTATCCTACGAGCAGTACTTC

d_call: .
j_call: TRBJ2-7
v_call: TRBV5-1
clone_size: few
cdr3_aa: CASSLAMTSYEQYF
cdr3_nt: TGCGCCAGCAGCTTGGCCATGACATCCTACGAGCAGTACTTC

d_call: .
j_call: TRBJ1-1
v_call: TRBV6-5
clone_size: .
cdr3_aa: CASQVTLGSPEAFF
cdr3_nt: TGTGCCAGCCAAGTGACTTTGGGGTCGCCTGAAGCTTTCTTT

d_call: TRBD2
j_call: TRBJ2-1
v_call: TRBV2
clone_size: few
cdr3_aa: CASGRLAGVLRSYNEQFF
cdr3_nt: TGTGCCAGCGGGAGACTAGCGGGGGTTCTCCGCTCCTACAATGAGCAGTTCTTC

d_call: TRBD1
j_call: TRBJ2-5
v_call: TRBV15
clone_size: .
cdr3_aa: CATSRGTVGETQYF
cdr3_nt: TGTGCCACCAGCCGAGGGACAGTGGGGGAGACCCAGTACTTC

d_call: TRBD2
j_call: TRBJ2-1
v_call: TRBV20-1
clone_size: .
cdr3_aa: CSAWTSGRLGNEQFF
cdr3_nt: TGCAGTGCTTGGACTAGCGGGAGGCTTGGTAATGAGCAGTTCTTC

d_call: .
j_call: TRBJ1-3
v_call: TRBV7-6
clone_size: .
cdr3_aa: CASSRTVGPSGNTIYF
cdr3_nt: TGTGCCAGCAGCCGTACAGTGGGCCCGTCTGGAAACACCATATATTTT

d_call: .
j_call: TRBJ2-5
v_call: TRBV6-5
clone_size: .
cdr3_aa: CASRRTVLVEAQYF
cdr3_nt: TGTGCCAGCAGGAGGACAGTTTTGGTAGAGGCCCAGTACTTC

d_call: .
j_call: TRBJ1-1
v_call: TRBV12-3/TRBV12-4
clone_size: few
cdr3_aa: CATNRNTEAFF
cdr3_nt: TGTGCCACCAATAGGAACACTGAAGCTTTCTTT

d_call: .
j_call: TRBJ1-2
v_call: TRBV5-1
clone_size: .
cdr3_aa: CASSRLGTYYGYTF
cdr3_nt: TGCGCCAGCAGCCGACTGGGCACCTACTATGGCTACACCTTC

d_call: TRBD2
j_call: TRBJ2-1
v_call: TRBV10-3
clone_size: .
cdr3_aa: CATLPGTSADGEQFF
cdr3_nt: TGTGCCACCTTACCCGGGACTAGCGCCGACGGTGAGCAGTTCTTC

d_call: TRBD2
j_call: TRBJ2-1
v_call: TRBV12-3/TRBV12-4
clone_size: .
cdr3_aa: CASSFLAGVVYEQFF
cdr3_nt: TGTGCCAGCAGTTTTTTGGCGGGAGTAGTGTATGAGCAGTTCTTC

d_call: .
j_call: TRBJ1-1
v_call: TRBV3-1
clone_size: .
cdr3_aa: CASSREGGLNTEAFF
cdr3_nt: TGTGCCAGCAGCCGGGAGGGTGGACTGAACACTGAAGCTTTCTTT

d_call: .
j_call: TRBJ2-4
v_call: TRBV4-2
clone_size: many
cdr3_aa: CASSLWTVAKNIQYF
cdr3_nt: TGTGCCAGCAGCCTCTGGACCGTAGCCAAAAACATTCAGTACTTC

d_call: TRBD1
j_call: TRBJ1-4
v_call: TRBV20-1
clone_size: .
cdr3_aa: CSASRDRVGGNEKLFF
cdr3_nt: TGCAGTGCTAGCCGGGACAGGGTAGGGGGGAATGAAAAACTGTTTTTT

d_call: .
j_call: TRBJ1-2
v_call: TRBV5-1
clone_size: .
cdr3_aa: CASRGQSGGYTF
cdr3_nt: TGCGCCAGCAGGGGACAATCCGGTGGCTACACCTTC

d_call: .
j_call: TRBJ2-7
v_call: TRBV6-5
clone_size: .
cdr3_aa: CASSYSGSIYEQYF
cdr3_nt: TGTGCCAGCAGTTACTCTGGCAGCATCTACGAGCAGTACTTC

d_call: .
j_call: TRBJ2-1
v_call: TRBV27
clone_size: few
cdr3_aa: CASSSLSYNEQFF
cdr3_nt: TGTGCCAGCAGTTCCCTTAGTTACAATGAGCAGTTCTTC

d_call: .
j_call: TRBJ1-4
v_call: TRBV4-2
clone_size: .
cdr3_aa: CASSQVRQATNEKLFF
cdr3_nt: TGTGCCAGCAGCCAAGTACGACAGGCGACTAATGAAAAACTGTTTTTT

d_call: TRBD1
j_call: TRBJ1-2
v_call: TRBV9
clone_size: .
cdr3_aa: CASSVGGQGANFLNGYTF
cdr3_nt: TGTGCCAGCAGCGTAGGGGGACAGGGGGCCAACTTCCTGAATGGCTACACCTTC

d_call: TRBD1
j_call: TRBJ1-1
v_call: TRBV9
clone_size: .
cdr3_aa: CASSRRDRKNEAFF
cdr3_nt: TGTGCCAGCAGCAGGAGGGACAGGAAAAATGAAGCTTTCTTT

d_call: TRBD1
j_call: TRBJ2-1
v_call: TRBV15
clone_size: .
cdr3_aa: CATSRDPGTGSRNEQFF
cdr3_nt: TGTGCCACCAGCAGAGACCCCGGGACAGGGTCAAGGAATGAGCAGTTCTTC

d_call: .
j_call: TRBJ2-5
v_call: TRBV20-1
clone_size: .
cdr3_aa: CSASSNQETQYF
cdr3_nt: TGCAGTGCTAGTAGTAATCAAGAGACCCAGTACTTC

d_call: .
j_call: TRBJ2-1
v_call: TRBV5-1
clone_size: .
cdr3_aa: CASSSILQGRPYNEQFF
cdr3_nt: TGCGCCAGCAGCTCAATACTGCAGGGGAGGCCCTACAATGAGCAGTTCTTC

d_call: TRBD2
j_call: TRBJ2-5
v_call: TRBV12-3/TRBV12-4
clone_size: .
cdr3_aa: CASSLVGGGRLGETQYF
cdr3_nt: TGTGCCAGCAGTTTAGTGGGGGGCGGGAGGCTTGGAGAGACCCAGTACTTC